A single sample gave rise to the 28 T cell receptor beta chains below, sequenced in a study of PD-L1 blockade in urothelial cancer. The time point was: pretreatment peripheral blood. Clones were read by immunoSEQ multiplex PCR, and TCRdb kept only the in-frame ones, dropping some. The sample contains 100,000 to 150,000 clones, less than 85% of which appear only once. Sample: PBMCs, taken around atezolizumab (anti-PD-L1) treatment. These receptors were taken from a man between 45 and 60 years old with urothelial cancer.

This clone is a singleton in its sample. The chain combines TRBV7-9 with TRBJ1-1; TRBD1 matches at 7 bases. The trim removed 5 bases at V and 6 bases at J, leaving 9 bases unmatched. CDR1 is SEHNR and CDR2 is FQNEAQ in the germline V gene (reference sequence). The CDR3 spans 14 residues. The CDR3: CASSPLDREAEAFF. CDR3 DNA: TGTGCCAGCAGCCCCTTAGACAGGGAAGCTGAAGCTTTCTTT.

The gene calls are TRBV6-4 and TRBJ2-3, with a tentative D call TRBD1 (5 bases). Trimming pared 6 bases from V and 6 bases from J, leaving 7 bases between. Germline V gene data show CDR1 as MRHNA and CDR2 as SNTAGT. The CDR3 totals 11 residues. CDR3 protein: CASSSGDTQYF. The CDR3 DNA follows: TGTGCCAGCAGCTCAGGGGATACGCAGTATTTT.

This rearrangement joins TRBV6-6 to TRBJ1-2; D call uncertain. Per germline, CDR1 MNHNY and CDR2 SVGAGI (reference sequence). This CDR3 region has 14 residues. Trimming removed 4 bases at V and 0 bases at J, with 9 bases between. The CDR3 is CASSSISANYGYTF. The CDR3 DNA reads TGTGCCAGCAGTTCCATATCAGCTAACTATGGCTACACCTTC.

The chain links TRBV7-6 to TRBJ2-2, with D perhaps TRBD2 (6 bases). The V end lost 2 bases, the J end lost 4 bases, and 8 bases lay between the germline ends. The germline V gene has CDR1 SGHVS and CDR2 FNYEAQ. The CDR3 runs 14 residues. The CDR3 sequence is CASSLLAPTGELFF. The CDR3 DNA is TGTGCCAGCAGCTTACTAGCGCCCACCGGGGAGCTGTTTTTT.

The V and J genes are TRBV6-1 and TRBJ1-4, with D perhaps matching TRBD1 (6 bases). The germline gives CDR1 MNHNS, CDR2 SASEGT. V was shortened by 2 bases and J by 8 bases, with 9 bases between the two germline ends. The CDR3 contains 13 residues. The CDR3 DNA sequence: TGTGCCAGCAGTGAATCCAGGGGCGAAAAACTGTTTTTT. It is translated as CASSESRGEKLFF.

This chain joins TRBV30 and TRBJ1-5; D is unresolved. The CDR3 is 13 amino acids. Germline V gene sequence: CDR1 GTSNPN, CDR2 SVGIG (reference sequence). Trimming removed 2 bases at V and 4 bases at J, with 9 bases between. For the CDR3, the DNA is TGTGCCTGGAGTAGTGTCCGGAATCAGCCCCAGCATTTT. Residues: CAWSSVRNQPQHF.

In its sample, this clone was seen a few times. The CDR3 nucleotides read TGTGCCAGCAGTGTGGGACTTCGACCTTACTTC. It is translated as CASSVGLRPYF. This chain connects TRBV28 to TRBJ2-7; D perhaps matches TRBD2 (6 bases). The germline CDR1 and CDR2 sequences are MDHEN and SYDVKM. Trimming stripped 5 bases from V and 13 bases from J, with 15 bases between. The CDR3 length is 11 residues.

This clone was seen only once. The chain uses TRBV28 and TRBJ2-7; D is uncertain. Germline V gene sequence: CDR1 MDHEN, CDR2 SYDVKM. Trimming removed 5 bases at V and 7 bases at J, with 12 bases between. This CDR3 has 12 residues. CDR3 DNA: TGTGCCAGCAGTCGACTCGCTCGAGAGCAGTACTTC. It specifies CASSRLAREQYF.

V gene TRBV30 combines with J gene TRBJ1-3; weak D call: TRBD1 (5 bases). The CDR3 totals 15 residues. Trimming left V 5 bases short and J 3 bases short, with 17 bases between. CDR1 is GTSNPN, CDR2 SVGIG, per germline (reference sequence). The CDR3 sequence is CAWGGEDRLGNTIYF. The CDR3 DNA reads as TGTGCCTGGGGGGGGGAAGACAGACTTGGAAACACCATATATTTT.

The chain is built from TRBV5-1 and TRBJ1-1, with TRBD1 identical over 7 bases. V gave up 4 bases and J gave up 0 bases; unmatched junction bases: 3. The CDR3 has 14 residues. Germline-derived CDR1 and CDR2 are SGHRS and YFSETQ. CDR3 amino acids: CASSTDRLNTEAFF. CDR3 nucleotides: TGCGCCAGCAGCACGGACAGGTTGAACACTGAAGCTTTCTTT.

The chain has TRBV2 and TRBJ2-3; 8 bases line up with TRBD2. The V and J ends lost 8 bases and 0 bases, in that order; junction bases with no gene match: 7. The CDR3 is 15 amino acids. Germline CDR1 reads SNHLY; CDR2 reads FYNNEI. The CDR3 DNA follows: TGTGCCAGCTTAATCGGGAGGGGTAGCACAGATACGCAGTATTTT. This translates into CASLIGRGSTDTQYF.

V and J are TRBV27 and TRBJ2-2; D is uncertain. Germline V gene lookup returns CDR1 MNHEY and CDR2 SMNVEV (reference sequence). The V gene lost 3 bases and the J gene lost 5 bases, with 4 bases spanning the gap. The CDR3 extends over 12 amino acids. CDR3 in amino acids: CASSFRTGELFF. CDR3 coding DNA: TGTGCCAGCAGTTTTAGAACCGGGGAGCTGTTTTTT.

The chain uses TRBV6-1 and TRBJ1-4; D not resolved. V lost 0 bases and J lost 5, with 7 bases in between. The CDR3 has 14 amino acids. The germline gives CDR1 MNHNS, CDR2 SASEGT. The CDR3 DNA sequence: TGTGCCAGCAGTGAAGCCTTAGCGAATGAAAAACTGTTTTTT. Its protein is CASSEALANEKLFF.

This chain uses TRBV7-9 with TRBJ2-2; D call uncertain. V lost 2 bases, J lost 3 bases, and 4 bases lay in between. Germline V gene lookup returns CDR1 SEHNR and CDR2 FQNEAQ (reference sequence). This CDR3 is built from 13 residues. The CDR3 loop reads CASSLRYTGELFF. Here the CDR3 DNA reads TGTGCCAGCAGCTTACGGTACACCGGGGAGCTGTTTTTT. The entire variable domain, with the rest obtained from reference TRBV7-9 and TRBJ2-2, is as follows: DTGVSQNPRHKITKRGQNVTFRCDPISEHNRLYWYRQTLGQGPEFLTYFQNEAQLEKSRLLSDRFSAERPKGSFSTLEIQRTEQGDSAMYLCASSLRYTGELFFGEGSRLTVL.

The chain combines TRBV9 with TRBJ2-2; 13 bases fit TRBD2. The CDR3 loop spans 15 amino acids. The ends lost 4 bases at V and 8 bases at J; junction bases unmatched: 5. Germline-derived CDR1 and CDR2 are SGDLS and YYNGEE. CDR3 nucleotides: TGTGCCAGCAGCCTCGGGACTAGCGGGGTAGGGGAGCTGTTTTTT. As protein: CASSLGTSGVGELFF.

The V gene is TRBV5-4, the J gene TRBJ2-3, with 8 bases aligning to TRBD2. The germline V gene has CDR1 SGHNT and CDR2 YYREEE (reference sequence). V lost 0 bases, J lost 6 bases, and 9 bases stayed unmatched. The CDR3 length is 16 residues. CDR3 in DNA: TGTGCCAGCAGCTTGGTTGTAACTAGCGGTTCGGATACGCAGTATTTT. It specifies CASSLVVTSGSDTQYF.

Here the CDR3 reads CASSELREGNSPLHF. CDR3 sequence (DNA): TGTGCCAGCAGTGAGCTAAGGGAGGGGAATTCACCCCTCCACTTT. The chain is built from TRBV2 and TRBJ1-6; a weak D match, TRBD1 (5 bases). The V and J ends lost 3 bases and 7 bases respectively, with 13 bases between them. Germline V gene sequence: CDR1 SNHLY, CDR2 FYNNEI. The CDR3 is made up of 15 amino acids.

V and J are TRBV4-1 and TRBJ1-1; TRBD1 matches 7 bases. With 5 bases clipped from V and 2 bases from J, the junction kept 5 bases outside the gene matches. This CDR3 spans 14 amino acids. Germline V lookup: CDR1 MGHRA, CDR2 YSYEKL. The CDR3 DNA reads TGCGCCAGCAGCTCGACAGGGCAAAACACTGAAGCTTTCTTT. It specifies CASSSTGQNTEAFF.

CDR3 loop: CASSSRTGIINYGYTF. CDR3 nucleotide sequence: TGTGCCAGCAGTTCGAGGACAGGCATCATTAACTATGGCTACACCTTC. The chain employs TRBV27 and TRBJ1-2, with 7 nucleotides matching TRBD1. The V gene's germline CDR1 is MNHEY and CDR2 SMNVEV (reference sequence). The CDR3 covers 16 residues. Germline trimming cut 4 bases from V and 1 base from J; bases unmatched to any gene: 9.

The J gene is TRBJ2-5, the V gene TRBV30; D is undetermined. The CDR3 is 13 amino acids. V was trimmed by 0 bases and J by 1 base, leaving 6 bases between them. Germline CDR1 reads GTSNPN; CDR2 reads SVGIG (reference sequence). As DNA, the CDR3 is TGTGCCTGGAGTGTGGGCATCCAAGAGACCCAGTACTTC. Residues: CAWSVGIQETQYF.

The CDR3 is CASSLIIGRRNEQFF. In DNA form, the CDR3 reads TGCGCCAGCAGCTTGATCATCGGGAGGAGGAATGAGCAGTTCTTC. The rearrangement joins TRBV5-1 to TRBJ2-1; 7 bases align to TRBD2. This CDR3 comprises 15 residues. The trim removed 1 base at V and 7 bases at J, leaving 8 bases unmatched. Germline V gene data show CDR1 as SGHRS and CDR2 as YFSETQ.

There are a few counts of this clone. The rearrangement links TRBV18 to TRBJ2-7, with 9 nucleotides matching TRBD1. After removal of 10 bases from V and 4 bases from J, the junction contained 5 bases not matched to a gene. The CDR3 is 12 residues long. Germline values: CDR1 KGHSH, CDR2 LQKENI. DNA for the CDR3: TGTGCCACCGGGACAGGGAGGTACGAGCAGTACTTC. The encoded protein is CATGTGRYEQYF.

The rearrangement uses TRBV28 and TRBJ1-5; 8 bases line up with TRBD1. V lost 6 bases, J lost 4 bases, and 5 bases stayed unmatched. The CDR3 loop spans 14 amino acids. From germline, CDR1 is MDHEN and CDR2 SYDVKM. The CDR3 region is CASRRTGGNQPQHF. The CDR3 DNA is TGTGCCAGCAGAAGAACAGGGGGAAATCAGCCCCAGCATTTT. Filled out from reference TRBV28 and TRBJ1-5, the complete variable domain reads DVKVTQSSRYLVKRTGEKVFLECVQDMDHENMFWYRQDPGLGLRLIYFSYDVKMKEKGDIPEGYSVSREKKERFSLILESASTNQTSMYLCASRRTGGNQPQHFGDGTRLSIL.

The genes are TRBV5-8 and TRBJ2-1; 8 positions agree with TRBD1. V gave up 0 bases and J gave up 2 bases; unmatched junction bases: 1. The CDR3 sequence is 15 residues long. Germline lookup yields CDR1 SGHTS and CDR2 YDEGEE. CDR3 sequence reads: CASSLDRGAYNEQFF. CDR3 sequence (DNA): TGTGCCAGCAGCTTGGACAGGGGGGCCTACAATGAGCAGTTCTTC.

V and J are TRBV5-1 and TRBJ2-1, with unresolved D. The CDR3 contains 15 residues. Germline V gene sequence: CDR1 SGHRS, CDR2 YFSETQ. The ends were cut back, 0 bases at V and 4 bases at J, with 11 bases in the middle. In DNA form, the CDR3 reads TGCGCCAGCAGCTTGGACCCCCCCGGGTACAATGAGCAGTTCTTC. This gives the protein CASSLDPPGYNEQFF.

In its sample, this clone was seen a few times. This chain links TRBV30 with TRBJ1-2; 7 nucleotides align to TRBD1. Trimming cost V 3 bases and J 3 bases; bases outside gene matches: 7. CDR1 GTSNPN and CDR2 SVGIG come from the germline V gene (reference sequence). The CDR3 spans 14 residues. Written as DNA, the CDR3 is TGTGCCTGGAGGGTAACAGGGGTCCACTATGGCTACACCTTC. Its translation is CAWRVTGVHYGYTF.

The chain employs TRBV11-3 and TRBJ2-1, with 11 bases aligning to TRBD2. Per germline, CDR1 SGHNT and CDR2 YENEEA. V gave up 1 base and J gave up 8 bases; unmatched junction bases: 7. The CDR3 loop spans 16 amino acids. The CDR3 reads CASSLAPSGRNYEQFF. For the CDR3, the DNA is TGTGCCAGCAGCTTAGCCCCTAGCGGGAGGAACTATGAGCAGTTCTTC.

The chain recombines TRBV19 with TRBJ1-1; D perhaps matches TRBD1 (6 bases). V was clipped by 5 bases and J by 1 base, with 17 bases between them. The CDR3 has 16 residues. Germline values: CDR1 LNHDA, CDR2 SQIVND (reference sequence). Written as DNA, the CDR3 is TGTGCCAGTAGTGAACCAGGGGCCCCCCGGAACACTGAAGCTTTCTTT. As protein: CASSEPGAPRNTEAFF. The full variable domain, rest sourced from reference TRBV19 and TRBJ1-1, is DGGITQSPKYLFRKEGQNVTLSCEQNLNHDAMYWYRQDPGQGLRLIYYSQIVNDFQKGDIAEGYSVSREKKESFPLTVTSAQKNPTAFYLCASSEPGAPRNTEAFFGQGTRLTVV.